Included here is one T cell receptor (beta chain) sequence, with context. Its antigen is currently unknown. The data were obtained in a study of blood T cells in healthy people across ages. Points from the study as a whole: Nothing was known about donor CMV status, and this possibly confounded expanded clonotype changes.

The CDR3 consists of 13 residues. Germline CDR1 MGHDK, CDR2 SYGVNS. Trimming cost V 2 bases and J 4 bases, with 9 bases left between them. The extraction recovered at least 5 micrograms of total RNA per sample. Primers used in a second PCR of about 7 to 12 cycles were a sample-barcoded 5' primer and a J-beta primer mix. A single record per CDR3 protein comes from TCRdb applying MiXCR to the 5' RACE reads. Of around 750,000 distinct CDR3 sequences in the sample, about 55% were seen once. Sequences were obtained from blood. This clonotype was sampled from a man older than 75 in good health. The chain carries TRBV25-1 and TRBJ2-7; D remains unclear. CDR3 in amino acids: CASSEEVSYEQYF. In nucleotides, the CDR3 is TGTGCCAGCAGTGAAGAGGTCTCGTACGAGCAGTACTTC.